This TCR beta chain was retrieved from a study of OX40 agonist ivuxolimab in advanced cancers. Overall study: Patients were dosed intravenously with ivuxolimab at 0.01 to 10 mg/kg every 2 weeks.

This clone has only one observation. No antigen is known for it. Here immunoSEQ multiplex PCR was the method, and the copy in TCRdb shows in-frame clones only, minus some. The sample contains 85,000 to 120,000 clones, just over 90% of which appear only once. V shed 3 bases and J shed 3 bases, with 9 bases lying between them. Per germline, CDR1 SQVTM and CDR2 ANQGSEA. There are 13 residues in the CDR3. Broader study findings: Compared with CD4+, CD8+ T cells on average had more expanded clones. Certain nonresponders additionally had low normalized T-cell clonal expansion.

The receptor's source is an adult with an advanced solid tumor such as melanoma, head and neck, liver or kidney cancer. This chain joins TRBV29-1 and TRBJ1-5; the D is unclear. The material was CD4+ or CD8+ T cells sorted from blood, obtained in a trial of the OX40 agonist ivuxolimab. CDR3 DNA: TGCAGCGTTGAGGGTAGCCCCAATCAGCCCCAGCATTTT. It yields the protein CSVEGSPNQPQHF.